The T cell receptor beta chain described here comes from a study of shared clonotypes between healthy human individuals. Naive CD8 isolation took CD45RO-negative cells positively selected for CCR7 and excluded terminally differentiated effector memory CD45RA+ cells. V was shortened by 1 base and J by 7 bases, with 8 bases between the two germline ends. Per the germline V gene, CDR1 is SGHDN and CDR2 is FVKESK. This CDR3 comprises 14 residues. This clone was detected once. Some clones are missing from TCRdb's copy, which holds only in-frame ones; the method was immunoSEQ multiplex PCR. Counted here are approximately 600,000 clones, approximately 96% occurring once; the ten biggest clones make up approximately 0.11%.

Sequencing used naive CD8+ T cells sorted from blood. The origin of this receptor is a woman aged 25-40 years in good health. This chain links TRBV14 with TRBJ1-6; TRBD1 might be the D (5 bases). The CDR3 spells CASSQVGGNSPLHF. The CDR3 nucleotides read TGTGCCAGCAGCCAAGTTGGGGGAAATTCACCCCTCCACTTT.